The rows below give T cell receptor beta chains drawn from one sample of a study of vaccination effects on CD4 cells after COVID-19. For these receptors, no antigen is known. Method: immunoSEQ multiplex PCR; TCRdb's copy keeps in-frame clones and lacks some. The profile shows 55,000 to 70,000 clones, 81% of them singletons. The material sequenced was CD4+ T cells from PBMCs cultured with HCoV-229E spike peptides, taken before COVID-19 vaccination. These receptors were taken from a human donor who received a COVID-19 vaccine. CDR3s include the opening cysteine and the closing phenylalanine or tryptophan. A D gene is named only where the DNA matches it firmly. The size of a clone is reported for some rows only, either as once, few or many, or as a class for expanded clones.

NA,TRBJ1-1,NA,TRBV30,TGTGCCTGGAGTGTCGGGGGGGTCACTGAAGCTTTCTTT,CAWSVGGVTEAFF
NA,TRBJ1-6,NA,TRBV9,TGTGCCAGCAGCGTAGCAGAGGACACATATAATTCACCCCTCCACTTT,CASSVAEDTYNSPLHF
TRBD2,TRBJ2-1,NA,TRBV27,TGTGCCAGCAGTTTCAGGACTAGCGGGGGAGGGCGGAATGAGCAGTTCTTC,CASSFRTSGGGRNEQFF
TRBD1,TRBJ2-1,NA,TRBV4-3,TGCGCCAGCAGCCCAGGGGACAGGGTTTCCAATGAGCAGTTCTTC,CASSPGDRVSNEQFF
NA,TRBJ2-2,NA,TRBV24-1,TGTGCCACCAGTGATCCGGGACACAACACCGGGGAGCTGTTTTTT,CATSDPGHNTGELFF
NA,TRBJ2-1,NA,TRBV12-3/TRBV12-4,TGTGCCAGCAAAGGGCAGGGGCTCAATGAGCAGTTCTTC,CASKGQGLNEQFF
NA,TRBJ2-5,NA,TRBV15,TGTGCCACCAGCAGAGATCGACGAGGAAGGGGCCATCAAGAGACCCAGTACTTC,CATSRDRRGRGHQETQYF
NA,TRBJ2-2,NA,TRBV4-1,TGCGCCAGCAGCCGGGAAGGAGGGGTGATCGGGGAGCTGTTTTTT,CASSREGGVIGELFF
NA,TRBJ1-2,NA,TRBV19,TGTGCCAGTACCCGGCCCGGTGACTATGGCTACACCTTC,CASTRPGDYGYTF
NA,TRBJ2-5,NA,TRBV20-1,TGCAGTGCTAGTAGCCAGCGACAAGAGACCCAGTACTTC,CSASSQRQETQYF
NA,TRBJ1-5,NA,TRBV19,TGTGCCAGTAGTATGGTCGGGGGCCTGAAGAGGAGCAATCAGCCCCAGCATTTT,CASSMVGGLKRSNQPQHF
TRBD2,TRBJ2-3,NA,TRBV5-1,TGCGCCAGCAGCGCCTCCGGGACTAGCGGGGGGTTCACAGATACGCAGTATTTT,CASSASGTSGGFTDTQYF
NA,TRBJ1-2,NA,TRBV19,TGTGCCAGTAGTATAGCACGGGCTAACTATGGCTACACCTTC,CASSIARANYGYTF
TRBD2,TRBJ2-5,once,TRBV4-1,TGCGCCAGCGCGCCAGGACTAGCGCAGCCAGGGGGCCAAGAGACCCAGTACTTC,CASAPGLAQPGGQETQYF
NA,TRBJ1-1,few,TRBV24-1,TGTGCCACCAGTGATTTGGGCCGGATGAACACTGAAGCTTTCTTT,CATSDLGRMNTEAFF
TRBD1,TRBJ2-1,NA,TRBV5-5,TGTGCCAGCAGCTTGGAGGGACAGGGGCTCGGAGAGTTCTTC,CASSLEGQGLGEFF
TRBD1,TRBJ1-4,NA,TRBV18,TGTGCCAGCTCAGGACAGGGGGGCGAAAAACTGTTTTTT,CASSGQGGEKLFF
NA,TRBJ1-5,NA,TRBV7-2,TGTGCCAGCAGCTTAGTTTCGGGTAATCAGCCCCAGCATTTT,CASSLVSGNQPQHF
TRBD1,TRBJ1-6,NA,TRBV2,TGTGCCAGCAGTCCGCGGAGGGGGCGTTTACCCCTCCACTTT,CASSPRRGRLPLHF
TRBD1,TRBJ1-2,NA,TRBV24-1,TGTGCCACCAGTACCTCCGCGACAGGGGAATATCGCCGTGGCTACACCTTC,CATSTSATGEYRRGYTF
NA,TRBJ1-3,few,TRBV2,TGTGCCAGCAGTGATAGGGGAAACACCATATATTTT,CASSDRGNTIYF
NA,TRBJ2-4,NA,TRBV9,TGTGCCAGCAGCGTAGGAAGGGAAAACATTCAGTACTTC,CASSVGRENIQYF
TRBD1,TRBJ1-1,NA,TRBV18,TGTGCCAGCTCTCCTGCCGGGACAGGGGACACTGAAGCTTTCTTT,CASSPAGTGDTEAFF
NA,TRBJ1-2,NA,TRBV2,TGTGCCAGCAGCGAAGCTAGGACATCTAACTATGGCTACACCTTC,CASSEARTSNYGYTF
TRBD1,TRBJ2-1,NA,TRBV7-2,TGTGCCAGCCACCTGGTTCCGACAGGGGGCAATGAGCAGTTCTTC,CASHLVPTGGNEQFF
NA,TRBJ1-2,NA,TRBV7-2,TGTGCCAGCAGCTTAGGTGTTTATGGCTACACCTTC,CASSLGVYGYTF
NA,TRBJ2-3,NA,TRBV13,TGTGCCAGCAGCTTCTACGGGGGCCCGGTCGGAGATACGCAGTATTTT,CASSFYGGPVGDTQYF
TRBD1,TRBJ1-2,NA,TRBV29-1,TGCAGCGTTGGGGGGACAGGGGGCACTGGGGGCTACACCTTC,CSVGGTGGTGGYTF
NA,TRBJ2-5,NA,TRBV21-1,TGTGCCAGCAGCAAGGTACAGGGGGCGGAAGAGACCCAGTACTTC,CASSKVQGAEETQYF
TRBD1,TRBJ1-1,once,TRBV20-1,TGCAGTGCTAGTGGATTGGGAGAGGGGGCTCTCGCTGAAGCTTTCTTT,CSASGLGEGALAEAFF
TRBD1,TRBJ1-4,NA,TRBV7-2,TGTGCCAGCAGCACCCGACGACAGGGTAGTAGGGAAAAACTGTTTTTT,CASSTRRQGSREKLFF
NA,TRBJ2-5,few,TRBV9,TGTGCCAGCAGCGTAGAACAGGACCCAGAGACCCAGTACTTC,CASSVEQDPETQYF
NA,TRBJ2-2,NA,TRBV5-6,TGTGCCAGCAGCCTGGGACCCCGGGTTGGGAAGGCCGGGGAGCTGTTTTTT,CASSLGPRVGKAGELFF
NA,TRBJ1-1,NA,TRBV10-3,TGTGCCATCAGTCAAGGGGCGGCTGAAGCTTTCTTT,CAISQGAAEAFF
NA,TRBJ2-1,few,TRBV6-5,TGTGCCAGCACCGACAGACTCTCCTACAATGAGCAGTTCTTC,CASTDRLSYNEQFF
TRBD1,TRBJ2-5,NA,TRBV5-4,TGTGCCAGCAGCTTGGCCGGGACAGGGAAAGAGACCCAGTACTTC,CASSLAGTGKETQYF
NA,TRBJ1-1,NA,TRBV9,TGTGCCAGCTCCACGACGAGGGGGGCGGCTGAAGCTTTCTTT,CASSTTRGAAEAFF
NA,TRBJ2-2,NA,TRBV7-3,TGTGCCAGCAGGTGGGGCAGATCAACCGGGGAGCTGTTTTTT,CASRWGRSTGELFF
TRBD2,TRBJ2-5,once,TRBV24-1,TGTGCCACCAGTGACGCGGGAGTGGAAGAGACCCAGTACTTC,CATSDAGVEETQYF